Following are 21 T cell receptor beta chains from one sample sequenced in a study of control samples from healthy donors and cancer patients. Assay used: immunoSEQ multiplex PCR; TCRdb lists only in-frame clones, some missing. The sample lists 80,000 to 100,000 clones, 80% to 95% occurring once. Specimen: blood. Source of these receptors: a human donor in good health. The donor label of this sample is uncertain.

The genes are TRBV12-3 or TRBV12-4 and TRBJ2-2; no firm D call. The ends were cut back, 6 bases at V and 8 bases at J, with 10 bases in the middle. The CDR3 has 12 residues. CDR3 sequence reads: CASSPSLGELFF. The CDR3 coding sequence is TGTGCCAGCAGCCCCTCTTTAGGGGAGCTGTTTTTT.

The chain joins TRBV27 to TRBJ1-6; D perhaps matches TRBD1 (5 bases). Between the trimmed V and J ends, which lost 6 bases and 5 bases, there was a span of 14 bases. CDR3 length: 15 residues. Per germline, CDR1 MNHEY and CDR2 SMNVEV (reference sequence). The CDR3 DNA reads TGTGCCAGCAGCGAAAAAGGACAAAATAATTCACCCCTCCACTTT. Its translation: CASSEKGQNNSPLHF.

J is TRBJ1-1 and V is TRBV2; D not certain. With 7 bases removed from V and 9 bases from J, the gap between germline ends came to 15 bases. This CDR3 has 12 amino acids. The germline V gene has CDR1 SNHLY and CDR2 FYNNEI. The CDR3 loop is CASTPGEEKAFF. As DNA, the CDR3 is TGTGCCAGCACCCCAGGTGAGGAGAAAGCTTTCTTT.

The chain recombines TRBV7-9 with TRBJ2-5; D is ambiguous. V lost 5 bases and J 3 bases, leaving 4 bases between the germline ends. This CDR3 contains 11 residues. In germline, CDR1 is SEHNR, CDR2 FQNEAQ (reference sequence). The CDR3 loop is CASSLKETQYF. CDR3 nucleotide sequence: TGTGCCAGCAGCCTCAAAGAGACCCAGTACTTC.

The V and J genes are TRBV4-2 and TRBJ1-5; 8 nucleotides line up with TRBD1. The CDR3 has 14 residues. Germline lookup yields CDR1 LGHNA and CDR2 YNFKEQ. With 5 bases clipped from V and 5 bases from J, the junction kept 5 bases outside the gene matches. CDR3 in amino acids: CASSYGTGDQPQHF. The CDR3 DNA is TGTGCCAGCAGCTACGGGACAGGCGATCAGCCCCAGCATTTT.

Here the CDR3 reads CASSLRGTGELFF. CDR3 DNA: TGTGCCAGCAGCCTCCGGGGCACCGGGGAGCTGTTTTTT. The V gene is TRBV3-1 (or the pseudogene TRBV3-2), the J gene TRBJ2-2; D might be TRBD2 (5 bases). Trimming stripped 4 bases from V and 4 bases from J, with 7 bases between. The CDR3 covers 13 residues. The germline gives CDR1 LGHDT, CDR2 YNNKEL (reference sequence).

The chain joins TRBV3-1 (or the pseudogene TRBV3-2) to TRBJ1-1, with TRBD1 identical over 8 bases. CDR3 length: 17 residues. The germline CDR1 and CDR2 sequences are LGHDT and YNNKEL (reference sequence). V was clipped by 1 base and J by 1 base; unmatched bases: 8. CDR3 sequence reads: CASSQGPGTGQNTEAFF. DNA for the CDR3: TGTGCCAGCAGCCAAGGGCCCGGGACAGGTCAGAACACTGAAGCTTTCTTT.

This clone was seen a few times. The V and J genes are TRBV6-6 and TRBJ1-2; perhaps TRBD1 as D (6 bases). In germline, CDR1 is MNHNY, CDR2 SVGAGI (reference sequence). The V end lost 5 bases, the J end lost 9 bases, and 28 bases lay between the germline ends. CDR3 length: 17 amino acids. The CDR3 DNA follows: TGTGCCAGCAGTCGCTTGGGGATGGGCAGGGGAAAAGGGAGCTACACCTTC. Protein product: CASSRLGMGRGKGSYTF.

The chain recombines TRBV6-5 with TRBJ2-2, with D perhaps TRBD2 (6 bases). CDR3 length: 13 residues. Germline V gene data show CDR1 as MNHEY and CDR2 as SVGAGI. Trimming shortened V by 6 bases and J by 16 bases, and 21 bases separated the two germline ends. In DNA form, the CDR3 reads TGTGCCAGCAGCGGGACTCTGGGGCGAGTTAAGTTTTTT. Translated, it gives CASSGTLGRVKFF.

CDR3 amino acids: CASSRSNSPLHF. The CDR3 bases are TGTGCCAGCTCAAGGTCTAATTCACCCCTCCACTTT. This rearrangement joins TRBV18 to TRBJ1-6; D gene uncertain. Germline V gene data show CDR1 as KGHSH and CDR2 as LQKENI. Trimming took 5 bases from V and 6 from J, leaving 5 bases between them. The CDR3 spans 12 residues.

J is TRBJ1-1 and V is TRBV19, with D hard to call. The V end was cut by 3 bases, the J end by 4 bases, with 6 bases between. Germline-derived CDR1 and CDR2 are LNHDA and SQIVND (reference sequence). The CDR3 length is 12 residues. The CDR3 DNA reads as TGTGCCAGTAGTATGTTCGGCACTGAAGCTTTCTTT. This gives the protein CASSMFGTEAFF.

The V gene is TRBV7-2, the J gene TRBJ1-1, with a weak D call TRBD1 (5 bases). The CDR3 consists of 13 residues. V was pared by 3 bases and J by 8 bases, with 13 bases between. CDR1 is SGHTA, CDR2 FQGNSA, per germline. The CDR3 is CASSFGGLREAFF. The CDR3 coding sequence is TGTGCCAGCAGCTTTGGGGGATTACGAGAAGCTTTCTTT.

CDR3 DNA sequence: TGTGCCAGCTCACGTGGGGGTCTCACAGATACGCAGTATTTT. Its translation: CASSRGGLTDTQYF. The chain links TRBV18 to TRBJ2-3; perhaps D is TRBD1 or TRBD2 (5 bases each). This CDR3 is 14 amino acids long. V lost 4 bases and J lost 2, with 10 bases in between. Looked up from germline, CDR1 is KGHSH and CDR2 is LQKENI. Full variable domain (outside the CDR3, taken from reference TRBV18 and TRBJ2-3): NAGVMQNPRHLVRRRGQEARLRCSPMKGHSHVYWYRQLPEEGLKFMVYLQKENIIDESGMPKERFSAEFPKEGPSILRIQQVVRGDSAAYFCASSRGGLTDTQYFGPGTRLTVL.

A word on this clone: A junction end diverges from the germline sequence, so it may reflect a read error. V is TRBV2 and J is TRBJ2-2, with 7 positions matching TRBD1. The CDR3 is 13 residues long. Per germline, CDR1 SNHLY and CDR2 FYNNEI. Written as DNA, the CDR3 is TGTGCCAGCCAGACAGGGAACTCCGGGGAGCTGTTTTTT. Amino acids: CASQTGNSGELFF.

The J gene is TRBJ1-3, the V gene TRBV7-2; no definite D call. The CDR3 sequence is 13 residues long. CDR1 is SGHTA, CDR2 FQGNSA, per germline. Trimming removed 4 bases at V and 0 bases at J, with 4 bases between. The CDR3 DNA sequence: TGTGCCAGCAGCTCTGTCTCTGGAAACACCATATATTTT. As protein: CASSSVSGNTIYF.

This clone was detected once. The chain joins TRBV30 to TRBJ1-1; D may be TRBD1 (5 bases). Germline V lookup: CDR1 GTSNPN, CDR2 SVGIG (reference sequence). This CDR3 region has 15 residues. The germline V and J ends were trimmed by 4 bases and 1 base, with 16 bases remaining between them. In nucleotides, the CDR3 is TGTGCCTGGAAGGGGCCGCCCCTAGAGAACACTGAAGCTTTCTTT. It translates to CAWKGPPLENTEAFF.

This sequence joins TRBV12-5 and TRBJ2-1, with 7 nucleotides matching TRBD2. This CDR3 region has 15 residues. Germline V CDR1 and CDR2: LGHNT, FRNRAP. The trim removed 5 bases at V and 2 bases at J, leaving 6 bases unmatched. CDR3 loop: CASGGSGLTYNEQFF. CDR3 sequence (DNA): TGTGCTAGTGGTGGCTCGGGACTAACCTACAATGAGCAGTTCTTC.

The V call is TRBV15, the J call TRBJ1-4; D is uncertain. Trimming removed 5 bases from V and 3 bases from J, with 10 bases in between. The CDR3 sequence is 14 residues long. CDR1 and CDR2 from the germline V gene are LNHNV and YYDKDF (reference sequence). The CDR3 DNA follows: TGTGCCACCAGCGAAAGGGCATCTAATGAAAAACTGTTTTTT. Translated: CATSERASNEKLFF.

The V gene is TRBV29-1, the J gene TRBJ2-5; D unresolved. Per the germline V gene, CDR1 is SQVTM and CDR2 is ANQGSEA. The length of the CDR3 is 14 residues. Trimming took off 4 bases at V and 5 bases at J, with 17 bases between the two ends. The CDR3 sequence is CSVGFRARQETQYF. Here the CDR3 DNA reads TGCAGCGTTGGGTTTAGGGCACGGCAGGAGACCCAGTACTTC.

The chain joins TRBV7-6 to TRBJ1-4; perhaps TRBD1 as D (6 bases). Per germline, CDR1 SGHVS and CDR2 FNYEAQ. V lost 5 bases and J 7 bases, leaving 17 bases between the germline ends. This CDR3 has 15 residues. The DNA of the CDR3 is TGTGCCAGCAGCGCGCGGGGGCAGAAGGGTGAAAAACTGTTTTTT. This codes for CASSARGQKGEKLFF. The full variable domain, with the rest looked up from reference TRBV7-6 and TRBJ1-4, is GAGVSQSPRYKVTKRGQDVALRCDPISGHVSLYWYRQALGQGPEFLTYFNYEAQQDKSGLPNDRFSAERPEGSISTLTIQRTEQRDSAMYRCASSARGQKGEKLFFGSGTQLSVL.

As DNA, the CDR3 is TGTGCCACCAGTGATCCCGGGACGCCAGACAATGAGCAGTTCTTC. Amino acids: CATSDPGTPDNEQFF. This chain uses TRBV24-1 with TRBJ2-1; either TRBD1 or TRBD2 may supply D (5 bases each). The CDR3 runs 15 residues. The V gene's germline CDR1 is KGHDR and CDR2 SFDVKD. V was shortened by 3 bases and J by 5 bases, with 13 bases between the two germline ends.